This note documents a single TCR beta chain sequence. Its target is not known. This entry is derived from a study of blood T cells in healthy people across ages. Study observations and caveats: Unsorted PBMC material precluded a definitive naive versus antigen-experienced comparison. Across the age range, TCR beta diversity per million T cells fell in a roughly linear way. Comparison with aged donors showed that long-lived donors had more naive CD4+ cells and higher diversity.

Germline V gene sequence: CDR1 SGHTA, CDR2 FQGNSA. CDR3 length: 16 residues. J lost 7 bases, V lost 5 bases, and 8 bases had no gene match. A second roughly 6 to 12 cycle PCR used barcoded and J-beta primers. Each cDNA molecule, via a template-switch adaptor with 12 random nucleotides, was tagged. TCRdb reprocessed the 5' RACE reads via MiXCR and lists one record per CDR3 protein. The data hold 790,000 or so distinct CDR3 sequences, with about half observed a single time. The chain has TRBV7-2 and TRBJ2-1; 13 bases are a match to TRBD2. Specimen: blood. This sequence was found in a man older than 75 in good health. CDR3 region: CASSRRWTSGGNEQFF. In DNA form, the CDR3 reads TGTGCCAGCAGCCGGAGGTGGACTAGCGGGGGAAATGAGCAGTTCTTC.